A single sample is the source of the 17 T cell receptor beta chains below, sequenced in a study of shared clonotypes between healthy human individuals (dated by TCRdb to 2018 to 2020). The library relied on the immunoSEQ multiplex PCR assay. TCRdb's version of the immuneACCESS table is confined to in-frame rearrangements and falls short of the full clone set. An unresolved V gene accounts for under half of the shortfall where checked; the remainder is of unknown origin. The sample yields 2 million to 2.5 million clones; just under 95% were counted once. The top ten hold more than 0.95% of the sample. For the CD8 naive samples, CD45RO-negative cells were positively selected for CCR7, yielding a CD45RA+CCR7+ population from which TemRA cells were excluded. The sequenced material came from naive CD8+ T cells sorted from blood. Read against the paper, the sample's cell subset or site label means: CD45RA+CCR7+. The receptors were gathered from a man in his late teens or twenties in good health.

V gene TRBV11-2 combines with J gene TRBJ2-1; a weak D match, TRBD1 (5 bases). Germline CDR1 is SGHAT and CDR2 is FQNNGV. The CDR3 has 12 residues. Trimming removed 7 bases at V and 8 bases at J, with 12 bases between. CDR3 DNA sequence: TGTGCCAGCAACTCCCAGGGCGATGAGCAGTTCTTC. This gives the protein CASNSQGDEQFF.

V usage is TRBV27 and J usage is TRBJ2-1, with D possibly TRBD2 on 6 matching bases. Germline V CDR1 and CDR2: MNHEY, SMNVEV (reference sequence). The CDR3 is 16 amino acids. V was cut by 5 bases and J by 9 bases, with 23 bases left in between. CDR3 sequence: CASSPFMGEAWTEQFF. The CDR3 coding sequence is TGTGCCAGCAGTCCGTTTATGGGGGAGGCCTGGACTGAGCAGTTCTTC.

The chain links TRBV4-1 to TRBJ2-3, with 9 bases that match TRBD2. Trimming at V came to 1 base and at J to 3 bases, leaving 5 bases not matched to a gene. The CDR3 covers 16 residues. From germline, CDR1 is MGHRA and CDR2 YSYEKL. As DNA, the CDR3 is TGCGCCAGCAGCCAAGTAGCGGGAGCTCTAACAGATACGCAGTATTTT. Its protein is CASSQVAGALTDTQYF.

This chain uses TRBV15 with TRBJ1-4, with a weak D call TRBD1 (6 bases). Trimming shortened V by 5 bases and J by 4 bases, and 8 bases separated the two germline ends. The germline gives CDR1 LNHNV, CDR2 YYDKDF (reference sequence). This CDR3 region has 13 residues. CDR3 bases: TGTGCCACCAGCGGGGGCGTTAATGAAAAACTGTTTTTT. This codes for CATSGGVNEKLFF. The complete variable domain, with remaining parts taken from reference TRBV15 and TRBJ1-4, reads DAMVIQNPRYQVTQFGKPVTLSCSQTLNHNVMYWYQQKSSQAPKLLFHYYDKDFNNEADTPDNFQSRRPNTSFCFLDIRSPGLGDTAMYLCATSGGVNEKLFFGSGTQLSVL.

The chain has TRBV7-2 and TRBJ1-6; D not certain. Germline loops: CDR1 SGHTA, CDR2 FQGNSA. The ends were cut back, 3 bases at V and 6 bases at J, with 6 bases in the middle. This CDR3 comprises 13 residues. The CDR3 here is CASSFNVNSPLHF. CDR3 DNA: TGTGCCAGCAGCTTTAATGTTAATTCACCCCTCCACTTT.

This sequence joins TRBV27 and TRBJ2-1, with 8 bases that match TRBD2. Germline values: CDR1 MNHEY, CDR2 SMNVEV (reference sequence). After removal of 5 bases from V and 6 bases from J, the junction contained 9 bases not matched to a gene. The CDR3 is 15 amino acids. The CDR3 DNA reads as TGTGCCAGCAGTCCCCCAGCGGGAGAAGGCAATGAGCAGTTCTTC. As protein: CASSPPAGEGNEQFF.

Note on this clone: This specimen includes other DNA sequences encoding the same CDR3. The gene calls are TRBV4-1 and TRBJ2-7; D gene ambiguous. The CDR3 totals 14 residues. V was clipped by 0 bases and J by 3 bases, with 9 bases between them. Germline CDR1 is MGHRA and CDR2 is YSYEKL. The DNA for the CDR3 is TGCGCCAGCAGCCAAGAGTCCGGCAGCTACGAGCAGTACTTC. This sequence encodes CASSQESGSYEQYF.

The chain combines TRBV2 with TRBJ1-6; 9 bases match TRBD1. Germline assignment: CDR1 SNHLY and CDR2 FYNNEI. The CDR3 runs 12 residues. With V trimmed by 8 bases and J by 7 bases, 0 bases remained unmatched. The CDR3 here is CASGTGNSPLHF. DNA of the CDR3: TGTGCCAGCGGGACAGGGAATTCACCCCTCCACTTT. The variable domain in full, completed from reference TRBV2 and TRBJ1-6, reads EPEVTQTPSHQVTQMGQEVILRCVPISNHLYFYWYRQILGQKVEFLVSFYNNEISEKSEIFDDQFSVERPDGSNFTLKIRSTKLEDSAMYFCASGTGNSPLHFGNGTRLTVT.

This clone was detected only once. The gene calls are TRBV30 and TRBJ2-1, with D maybe TRBD2 (6 bases). Germline V CDR1 and CDR2: GTSNPN, SVGIG (reference sequence). The CDR3 totals 15 residues. V was shortened by 3 bases and J by 0 bases, with 12 bases between the two germline ends. The CDR3 sequence: CAWRGLMSSYNEQFF. CDR3 nucleotides: TGTGCCTGGAGGGGACTGATGAGCTCCTACAATGAGCAGTTCTTC.

The chain couples TRBV7-9 to TRBJ1-1; possible D gene TRBD1, 6 bases. Trimming left V 4 bases short and J 4 bases short, with 19 bases between. The CDR3 extends over 16 amino acids. CDR1 and CDR2 from the germline V gene are SEHNR and FQNEAQ (reference sequence). CDR3 amino acids: CASSSHGGLRGTEAFF. CDR3 nucleotide sequence: TGTGCCAGCAGCTCCCACGGGGGGCTGCGTGGCACTGAAGCTTTCTTT.

The chain employs TRBV11-3 and TRBJ2-7; the D gene is possibly TRBD1 (6 bases). The germline CDR1 and CDR2 sequences are SGHNT and YENEEA. V lost 4 bases and J 3 bases, leaving 10 bases between the germline ends. CDR3 length equals 13 residues. The CDR3 bases are TGTGCCAGCAGCTCAACAGGGAACTACGAGCAGTACTTC. Its translation: CASSSTGNYEQYF.

V usage is TRBV5-8 and J usage is TRBJ2-7; unclear D gene. Germline values: CDR1 SGHTS, CDR2 YDEGEE. V lost 4 bases and J lost 3, with 14 bases in between. CDR3 length: 14 amino acids. The CDR3 protein is CASSDLAEYYEQYF. In DNA, the CDR3 is TGTGCCAGCAGCGACCTGGCGGAATACTACGAGCAGTACTTC.

V and J are TRBV27 and TRBJ2-6; D is uncertain. V was shortened by 7 bases and J by 0 bases, with 10 bases between the two germline ends. The CDR3 length is 15 residues. Germline CDR1 and CDR2: MNHEY and SMNVEV (reference sequence). CDR3 sequence reads: CASISLNSGANVLTF. CDR3 DNA: TGTGCCAGCATCTCTTTAAACTCTGGGGCCAACGTCCTGACTTTC.

The chain links TRBV10-1 to TRBJ1-5; D gene unclear. Germline assignment: CDR1 WNHNN and CDR2 SYGVQD (reference sequence). There are 13 residues in the CDR3. The V end was cut by 7 bases, the J end by 4 bases, with 11 bases between. CDR3 protein: CASIVDPNQPQHF. DNA of the CDR3: TGCGCCAGCATCGTGGACCCGAATCAGCCCCAGCATTTT.

CDR3 region: CASSIGLASYEQYF. The DNA of the CDR3 is TGTGCCAGCAGTATCGGACTAGCCTCCTACGAGCAGTACTTC. This chain uses TRBV6-6 with TRBJ2-7; 8 positions agree with TRBD2. The CDR3 has 14 residues. Germline V gene lookup returns CDR1 MNHNY and CDR2 SVGAGI (reference sequence). Trimming at V came to 5 bases and at J to 0 bases, leaving 3 bases not matched to a gene.

The chain carries TRBV2 and TRBJ1-2, with 12 nucleotides matching TRBD1. Trimming cost V 9 bases and J 4 bases; bases outside gene matches: 3. The CDR3 covers 13 residues. The germline V gene encodes CDR1 SNHLY and CDR2 FYNNEI. The CDR3 DNA reads TGTGCCAGGGGACAGGGGGCGGGCTATGGCTACACCTTC. This encodes CARGQGAGYGYTF.

This chain links TRBV6-5 with TRBJ1-2; TRBD1 matches at 8 bases. CDR3 size: 16 residues. Germline loops: CDR1 MNHEY, CDR2 SVGAGI. Trimming removed 0 bases from V and 4 bases from J; junction bases left unmatched: 7. The CDR3 DNA follows: TGTGCCAGCAGTTACTCGACAGGGGAGATTGGCTATGGCTACACCTTC. It specifies CASSYSTGEIGYGYTF.